The 22 T cell receptor beta chains reported below all come from one sample, sequenced in a study of identical twins. TCRdb reprocessed the 5' RACE reads with MiXCR, giving one entry per CDR3 protein. The sample comprises 640,000 or so distinct CDR3 sequences, 5.5% to 6.5% of which are singletons, and 1.5% to 2% rests with the top ten. The sequenced material came from naive T cells sorted from blood. These receptor sequences come from a man between 18 and 29 years old in good health.

This clonotype was picked up many times. This chain connects TRBV6-2 or TRBV6-3 to TRBJ2-1; TRBD2 is a possible D gene (7 bases). CDR3 length: 14 amino acids. CDR1 is MNHEY, CDR2 SVGEGT, per germline. V was pared by 5 bases and J by 8 bases, with 16 bases between. The DNA of the CDR3 is TGTGCCAGCAGTACAAGAGGGGGGGAGGATGAGCAGTTCTTC. It is translated as CASSTRGGEDEQFF.

This clonotype was detected a few times. This chain joins TRBV20-1 and TRBJ1-4; D unresolved. CDR3 length: 12 amino acids. In germline, CDR1 is DFQATT, CDR2 SNEGSKA (reference sequence). The V end was cut by 4 bases, the J end by 8 bases, with 11 bases between. The CDR3 is CSAIGPGEKLFF. The CDR3 DNA sequence: TGCAGTGCTATTGGGCCCGGGGAAAAACTGTTTTTT.

Only a few counts were recorded for this clonotype. V gene TRBV7-9 combines with J gene TRBJ2-3; D might be TRBD2 (6 bases). V was clipped by 5 bases and J by 10 bases, with 25 bases between them. CDR3 size: 16 residues. Germline loops: CDR1 SEHNR, CDR2 FQNEAQ (reference sequence). The CDR3 loop reads CASSMGRDSLVRSQYF. For the CDR3, the DNA is TGTGCCAGCAGCATGGGCCGGGACTCATTAGTCAGATCGCAGTATTTT.

This clonotype was found many times. The chain joins TRBV5-1 to TRBJ2-2, with 10 positions matching TRBD2. Germline V gene data show CDR1 as SGHRS and CDR2 as YFSETQ. Trimming at V came to 4 bases and at J to 5 bases, leaving 8 bases not matched to a gene. The CDR3 runs to 16 residues. The CDR3 bases are TGCGCCAGCAGCCCGCTAGCGGGAGACGGGACCGGGGAGCTGTTTTTT. Encoded protein: CASSPLAGDGTGELFF.

This clonotype was detected ten times or more. The chain joins TRBV6-1 to TRBJ2-1, with no clear D. Per the germline V gene, CDR1 is MNHNS and CDR2 is SASEGT. Trimming stripped 10 bases from V and 5 bases from J, with 15 bases between. The CDR3 totals 13 residues. CDR3 DNA sequence: TGTGCCACTTACAAGGGATGGGACAATGAGCAGTTCTTC. Translated: CATYKGWDNEQFF.

This clonotype was detected a few times. The gene calls are TRBV5-4 and TRBJ2-7, with 9 positions matching TRBD2. Trimming at V came to 0 bases and at J to 4 bases, leaving 11 bases not matched to a gene. Germline-derived CDR1 and CDR2 are SGHNT and YYREEE (reference sequence). CDR3 length equals 17 residues. The CDR3 DNA follows: TGTGCCAGCAGCTTGGGGACTCAGGCGGGAGGGATATACGAGCAGTACGTC. It yields the protein CASSLGTQAGGIYEQYV.

The chain has TRBV29-1 and TRBJ1-1; 11 bases map to TRBD1. V lost 7 bases, J lost 6 bases, and 7 bases stayed unmatched. The germline gives CDR1 SQVTM, CDR2 ANQGSEA. The CDR3 spans 13 residues. CDR3 sequence: CSAWTGGFAEAFF. As DNA, the CDR3 is TGCAGCGCCTGGACAGGGGGCTTTGCTGAAGCTTTCTTT.

V gene TRBV15 combines with J gene TRBJ2-7, with 14 bases fitting TRBD2. The germline V gene encodes CDR1 LNHNV and CDR2 YYDKDF (reference sequence). The V gene end was trimmed by 2 bases and the J gene end by 3 bases; junction bases not matched to a gene: 9. The CDR3 runs 18 residues. The DNA of the CDR3 is TGTGCCACCAGCAGAAAACATACGGGGACTAGCGGGGGCTACGAGCAGTACTTC. It codes for CATSRKHTGTSGGYEQYF. The full variable domain, with the rest looked up from reference TRBV15 and TRBJ2-7, is DAMVIQNPRYQVTQFGKPVTLSCSQTLNHNVMYWYQQKSSQAPKLLFHYYDKDFNNEADTPDNFQSRRPNTSFCFLDIRSPGLGDTAMYLCATSRKHTGTSGGYEQYFGPGTRLTVT.

This clonotype showed up many times. The J gene is TRBJ2-1, the V gene TRBV29-1; D is possibly TRBD1 or TRBD2 (6 bases each). The CDR3 length is 14 residues. Germline V CDR1 and CDR2: SQVTM, ANQGSEA. Trimming stripped 2 bases from V and 6 bases from J, with 14 bases between. The CDR3 DNA reads as TGCAGCGTTGAATATGGGGGGCTCTCCAATGAGCAGTTCTTC. It specifies CSVEYGGLSNEQFF.

In this sample, this clonotype turned up a few times. The chain joins TRBV28 to TRBJ2-7; D might be TRBD2 (5 bases). The CDR3 is 12 residues long. Deletions cut 1 base from V and 6 bases from J, with 7 bases between. Germline V CDR1 and CDR2: MDHEN, SYDVKM. The CDR3 loop reads CASSLSSSEQYF. The CDR3 nucleotides read TGTGCCAGCAGTTTATCTAGCAGCGAGCAGTACTTC.

This clonotype was recorded many times. V usage is TRBV5-6 and J usage is TRBJ2-6, with D maybe TRBD2 (5 bases). Germline V gene data show CDR1 as SGHDT and CDR2 as YYEEEE. The CDR3 contains 14 residues. V lost 7 bases to trimming and J lost 0 bases, with 8 bases between them. As DNA, the CDR3 is TGTGCCAGCTCGCGGGCCTCTGGGGCCAACGTCCTGACTTTC. Encoded protein: CASSRASGANVLTF.

The chain combines TRBV5-1 with TRBJ2-7; possibly TRBD2 for D (5 bases). This CDR3 has 13 residues. V was shortened by 4 bases and J by 7 bases, with 15 bases between the two germline ends. Germline-derived CDR1 and CDR2 are SGHRS and YFSETQ. The CDR3: CASSPGGLGEQYF. In DNA, the CDR3 is TGCGCCAGCAGCCCCGGAGGCCTGGGAGAGCAGTACTTC.

This clonotype was seen ten or more times. V usage is TRBV3-1 and J usage is TRBJ2-1; no firm D call. The germline V gene encodes CDR1 LGHDT and CDR2 YNNKEL (reference sequence). V dropped 4 bases and J dropped 9 bases, with 10 bases sitting between them. This CDR3 is 12 amino acids long. The CDR3 coding sequence is TGTGCCAGCAGCCTCAGACTGGGTGAGCAGTTCTTC. It encodes CASSLRLGEQFF.

This clonotype came up a few times. This chain connects TRBV3-1 to TRBJ2-7; D is unclear. CDR1 and CDR2 from the germline V gene are LGHDT and YNNKEL (reference sequence). The V and J ends lost 0 bases and 5 bases respectively, with 11 bases between them. CDR3 length equals 14 residues. The CDR3 loop reads CASSQEYGVDEQYF. The CDR3 nucleotides read TGTGCCAGCAGCCAAGAGTATGGGGTGGACGAGCAGTACTTC.

There are many counts of this clonotype. This chain joins TRBV4-1 and TRBJ2-1; 9 nucleotides align to TRBD1. This CDR3 is 17 amino acids long. V dropped 0 bases and J dropped 2; count of bases not matched to a gene: 5. Germline V gives CDR1 MGHRA, CDR2 YSYEKL. The chain's CDR3 is CASSQDVGTGPYNEQFF. In DNA form, the CDR3 reads TGCGCCAGCAGCCAAGATGTGGGGACAGGGCCCTACAATGAGCAGTTCTTC.

This clonotype was seen at least ten times. The junction does not match germline at one end; this may be a read error. The chain combines TRBV28 with TRBJ2-1; 13 nucleotides agree with TRBD2. Germline V gene sequence: CDR1 MDHEN, CDR2 SYDVKM. This CDR3 has 12 amino acids. The CDR3 sequence is CASSSPGLAGPF. CDR3 nucleotide sequence: TGTGCCAGCAGTTCTCCGGGACTAGCGGGACCCTTC.

This clonotype has just a few counts. The V gene is TRBV6-2 or TRBV6-3, the J gene TRBJ2-1; D remains unclear. This CDR3 has 13 residues. V lost 2 bases and J 6 bases, leaving 8 bases between the germline ends. Germline V lookup: CDR1 MNHEY, CDR2 SVGEGT. CDR3 coding DNA: TGTGCCAGCAGTTACCAGGTGGGCAATGAGCAGTTCTTC. Its translation: CASSYQVGNEQFF.

This clonotype was seen ten or more times. J is TRBJ2-6 and V is TRBV12-3 or TRBV12-4; tentatively, D is TRBD2 (6 bases). The CDR3 is 14 residues long. V lost 3 bases, J lost 11 bases, and 14 bases lay in between. CDR3 sequence: CASSFLSGGYVLTF. The CDR3 DNA sequence: TGTGCCAGCAGTTTCTTGTCCGGGGGTTACGTCCTGACTTTC.

The rearrangement links TRBV19 to TRBJ2-7; D gene ambiguous. This CDR3 is built from 13 residues. CDR1 LNHDA and CDR2 SQIVND come from the germline V gene (reference sequence). The germline V and J ends were trimmed by 3 bases and 4 bases, with 10 bases remaining between them. The CDR3 sequence: CASSMGIGYEQYF. The CDR3 nucleotides are TGTGCCAGTAGTATGGGCATCGGATACGAGCAGTACTTC. The whole variable domain, remainder taken from reference TRBV19 and TRBJ2-7, is DGGITQSPKYLFRKEGQNVTLSCEQNLNHDAMYWYRQDPGQGLRLIYYSQIVNDFQKGDIAEGYSVSREKKESFPLTVTSAQKNPTAFYLCASSMGIGYEQYFGPGTRLTVT.

The chain is built from TRBV6-2 or TRBV6-3 and TRBJ2-7, with 10 bases aligning to TRBD2. This CDR3 spans 15 amino acids. V lost 4 bases, J lost 3 bases, and 6 bases stayed unmatched. Germline lookup yields CDR1 MNHEY and CDR2 SVGEGT. The CDR3 sequence: CASSFRGLADYEQYF. DNA of the CDR3: TGTGCCAGCAGTTTCAGAGGACTAGCGGACTACGAGCAGTACTTC.

This clonotype has at least ten counts. The rearrangement uses TRBV5-6 and TRBJ2-7, with D possibly being TRBD2 (5 bases). Germline assignment: CDR1 SGHDT and CDR2 YYEEEE. The CDR3 contains 16 residues. Trimming stripped 1 base from V and 0 bases from J, with 14 bases between. The CDR3 loop reads CASSLRRVTISYEQYV. The CDR3 DNA reads as TGTGCCAGCAGCTTGCGGCGGGTCACTATCTCCTACGAGCAGTACGTC.

This clonotype has just one count. This chain joins TRBV14 and TRBJ2-2, with D unclear. The CDR3 totals 13 residues. The V gene lost 1 base and the J gene lost 15 bases, with 15 bases spanning the gap. CDR1 and CDR2 from the germline V gene are SGHDN and FVKESK. The chain's CDR3 is CASSQGSRRMVFF. CDR3 in DNA: TGTGCCAGCAGCCAAGGTTCCAGGCGGATGGTGTTTTTT. Full variable domain (remainder filled in from reference TRBV14 and TRBJ2-2): EAGVTQFPSHSVIEKGQTVTLRCDPISGHDNLYWYRRVMGKEIKFLLHFVKESKQDESGMPNNRFLAERTGGTYSTLKVQPAELEDSGVYFCASSQGSRRMVFFGEGSRLTVL.